Presented here are 31 T cell receptor beta chains from one specimen sequenced in a study of T cell responses to AZD1222 COVID-19 vaccine. The repertoire was sequenced with immunoSEQ multiplex PCR; TCRdb's copy has only in-frame clones and lacks some. The repertoire holds about 150,000 clones, more than 75% seen once, with roughly 10% in the top ten. The input for sequencing was peripheral blood, taken 28 days after the second AZD1222 dose. These TCRs come from an adult who received the AZD1222 COVID-19 vaccine.

This chain links TRBV28 with TRBJ1-5, with 7 positions matching TRBD1. CDR1 and CDR2 (germline): MDHEN, SYDVKM. The CDR3 consists of 18 residues. The trim removed 2 bases at V and 0 bases at J, leaving 10 bases unmatched. CDR3 nucleotide sequence: TGTGCCAGCAGTTTAAGGGCCAGGGACAGCTATAGCAATCAGCCCCAGCATTTT. This translates into CASSLRARDSYSNQPQHF.

Only one count was recorded for this clone. The J gene is TRBJ1-1, the V gene TRBV3-1 (or the pseudogene TRBV3-2); D is unclear. Trimming pared 1 base from V and 4 bases from J, leaving 16 bases between. CDR3 length: 16 residues. CDR1 is LGHDT, CDR2 YNNKEL, per germline (reference sequence). Here the CDR3 DNA reads TGTGCCAGCAGCCAAGCGCTTACGACCCTGGGCACTGAAGCTTTCTTT. Its protein is CASSQALTTLGTEAFF.

This clone has at least ten counts. The V gene is TRBV13, the J gene TRBJ1-3; no firm D call. Trimming removed 6 bases at V and 4 bases at J, with 13 bases between. The CDR3 covers 14 residues. Germline loops: CDR1 PRHDT, CDR2 FYEKMQ (reference sequence). The CDR3 loop reads CASSIFETGNTIYF. CDR3 sequence (DNA): TGTGCCAGCAGTATCTTCGAAACGGGAAACACCATATATTTT.

This sequence joins TRBV7-8 and TRBJ2-7; TRBD1 might be the D (6 bases). Trimming took 3 bases from V and 5 from J, leaving 11 bases between them. The length of the CDR3 is 13 residues. Looked up from germline, CDR1 is SGHVS and CDR2 is FQNEAQ. The CDR3 is CASSFQGSHEQYF. The CDR3, as DNA: TGTGCCAGCAGCTTCCAGGGGAGCCACGAGCAGTACTTC. Variable domain in full (rest from reference TRBV7-8 and TRBJ2-7): GAGVSQSPRYKVAKRGQDVALRCDPISGHVSLFWYQQALGQGPEFLTYFQNEAQLDKSGLPSDRFFAERPEGSVSTLKIQRTQQEDSAVYLCASSFQGSHEQYFGPGTRLTVT.

The rearrangement uses TRBV5-1 and TRBJ1-1; 9 bases match TRBD1. V trimming: 1 base; J trimming: 4 bases; junction bases outside the gene matches: 8. The germline CDR1 and CDR2 sequences are SGHRS and YFSETQ. The CDR3 runs to 16 residues. The CDR3 sequence is CASSLKQGAGITEAFF. CDR3 nucleotides: TGCGCCAGCAGCTTGAAACAGGGGGCAGGGATCACTGAAGCTTTCTTT.

This clone has only one observation. The V gene is TRBV18, the J gene TRBJ1-2; no clear D. Germline CDR1 KGHSH, CDR2 LQKENI. The ends were cut back, 3 bases at V and 4 bases at J, with 15 bases in the middle. The CDR3 is made up of 15 amino acids. Here the CDR3 DNA reads TGTGCCAGCTCACCGCCGCCCGGGTCCGGCTATGGCTACACCTTC. It specifies CASSPPPGSGYGYTF.

V gene TRBV27 combines with J gene TRBJ1-4; possible D gene TRBD1, 5 bases. The germline V gene has CDR1 MNHEY and CDR2 SMNVEV (reference sequence). The CDR3 has 14 residues. Trimming cost V 6 bases and J 8 bases, with 16 bases left between them. This CDR3 reads CASSGGLRREKLFF. CDR3 nucleotide sequence: TGTGCCAGCAGCGGGGGACTCCGAAGGGAAAAACTGTTTTTT.

The V and J genes are TRBV18 and TRBJ2-6, with D uncertain. Trimming removed 3 bases from V and 1 base from J, with 7 bases in between. Germline V CDR1 and CDR2: KGHSH, LQKENI. The length of the CDR3 is 15 residues. CDR3 amino acids: CASSPLGSGANVLTF. CDR3 nucleotide sequence: TGTGCCAGCTCACCTCTAGGGTCTGGGGCCAACGTCCTGACTTTC.

The chain couples TRBV30 to TRBJ1-4, with unresolved D. The V gene lost 1 base and the J gene lost 5 bases, with 11 bases spanning the gap. Germline V gene data show CDR1 as GTSNPN and CDR2 as SVGIG (reference sequence). CDR3 length: 14 amino acids. CDR3 protein: CAWSGSQINEKLFF. DNA of the CDR3: TGTGCCTGGAGTGGATCGCAGATAAATGAAAAACTGTTTTTT.

This clone was counted only a few times. The gene calls are TRBV11-2 and TRBJ2-6, with 7 bases lining up with TRBD1. The V gene end was trimmed by 2 bases and the J gene end by 7 bases; junction bases not matched to a gene: 8. CDR1 is SGHAT, CDR2 FQNNGV, per germline. The CDR3 is 16 residues long. CDR3 nucleotides: TGTGCCAGCAGCTTATTAAGGGGGCTAGGAGCCAACGTCCTGACTTTC. This codes for CASSLLRGLGANVLTF.

This chain connects TRBV12-3 or TRBV12-4 to TRBJ2-5, with a tentative D call TRBD2 (5 bases). This CDR3 spans 12 amino acids. V was cut by 6 bases and J by 7 bases, with 12 bases left in between. This CDR3 is CASREGTSTQYF. Here the CDR3 DNA reads TGTGCCAGCAGAGAGGGAACGTCGACCCAGTACTTC.

This clone was seen only once. The chain is built from TRBV14 and TRBJ1-2; D is possibly TRBD1 (6 bases). The CDR3 sequence is 17 residues long. Germline CDR1 is SGHDN and CDR2 is FVKESK. The V end was cut by 0 bases, the J end by 7 bases, with 21 bases between. The CDR3 DNA reads TGTGCCAGCAGCCAAGATAGTTTAACAGGGAGACTCGGTGGCTACACCTTC. Amino acids: CASSQDSLTGRLGGYTF.

Details on this clone: Other DNA sequences from this sample encode an identical CDR3 as well. The rearrangement joins TRBV7-2 to TRBJ2-5; D is unresolved. Germline CDR1 is SGHTA and CDR2 is FQGNSA. V dropped 0 bases and J dropped 4 bases, with 0 bases sitting between them. The CDR3 sequence is 11 residues long. The CDR3 here is CASSLAETQYF. In DNA, the CDR3 is TGTGCCAGCAGCTTAGCAGAGACCCAGTACTTC.

The V and J genes are TRBV7-2 and TRBJ2-1; 12 positions match TRBD2. V was pared by 5 bases and J by 2 bases, with 4 bases of the junction left unmatched. The CDR3 contains 16 residues. Germline V gives CDR1 SGHTA, CDR2 FQGNSA. CDR3 bases: TGTGCCAGCAGCCCCCGGACTAGCGGGGCCTACAATGAGCAGTTCTTC. It specifies CASSPRTSGAYNEQFF. The entire variable domain, with the rest obtained from reference TRBV7-2 and TRBJ2-1, is as follows: GAGVSQSPSNKVTEKGKDVELRCDPISGHTALYWYRQSLGQGLEFLIYFQGNSAPDKSGLPSDRFSAERTGGSVSTLTIQRTQQEDSAVYLCASSPRTSGAYNEQFFGPGTRLTVL.

The chain combines TRBV9 with TRBJ2-7; 7 bases align to TRBD1. This CDR3 region has 14 residues. V lost 4 bases, J lost 3 bases, and 7 bases stayed unmatched. CDR1 and CDR2 from the germline V gene are SGDLS and YYNGEE. CDR3: CASSQGDSLYEQYF. The CDR3 nucleotides are TGTGCCAGCAGCCAGGGGGACAGCCTCTACGAGCAGTACTTC.

The chain employs TRBV28 and TRBJ1-1, with no clear D. The V end was cut by 5 bases, the J end by 6 bases, with 13 bases between. Germline assignment: CDR1 MDHEN and CDR2 SYDVKM. The CDR3 covers 13 residues. The CDR3 sequence: CASSKHPVPEAFF. CDR3 nucleotides: TGTGCCAGCAGTAAACACCCTGTCCCTGAAGCTTTCTTT.

This clone was counted between two and nine times. The chain employs TRBV6-5 and TRBJ2-7; D gene uncertain. The V end was cut by 3 bases, the J end by 3 bases, with 12 bases between. Germline V gene lookup returns CDR1 MNHEY and CDR2 SVGAGI. This CDR3 is 14 amino acids long. The CDR3 sequence is CASSYRATGYEQYF. In DNA, the CDR3 is TGTGCCAGCAGTTATCGTGCCACCGGCTACGAGCAGTACTTC.

The J gene is TRBJ2-2, the V gene TRBV5-1; 7 bases agree with TRBD1. This CDR3 has 15 amino acids. With 2 bases clipped from V and 1 base from J, the junction kept 2 bases outside the gene matches. The germline gives CDR1 SGHRS, CDR2 YFSETQ. The CDR3 sequence is CASSFGTENTGELFF. Written as DNA, the CDR3 is TGCGCCAGCAGCTTCGGGACAGAGAACACCGGGGAGCTGTTTTTT.

The chain is built from TRBV6-2 or TRBV6-3 and TRBJ1-1; tentative D call: TRBD1 (5 bases). The germline gives CDR1 MNHEY, CDR2 SVGEGT. V dropped 5 bases and J dropped 1 base, with 17 bases sitting between them. This CDR3 has 16 amino acids. DNA of the CDR3: TGTGCCAGCAGTCCCCGCGGGGCAGGGTGGAACACTGAAGCTTTCTTT. Residues: CASSPRGAGWNTEAFF.

This chain links TRBV19 with TRBJ2-5, with 8 bases aligning to TRBD2. The CDR3 totals 16 residues. Per the germline V gene, CDR1 is LNHDA and CDR2 is SQIVND (reference sequence). V shed 4 bases and J 7 bases; nucleotides not matched to a gene: 14. The CDR3 here is CASSNPDTSGLGTQYF. Here the CDR3 DNA reads TGTGCCAGTAGTAACCCGGACACTAGCGGCCTAGGGACCCAGTACTTC.

The chain employs TRBV6-2 or TRBV6-3 and TRBJ2-1; TRBD2 aligns across 11 bases. CDR1 is MNHEY, CDR2 SVGEGT, per germline. The CDR3 extends over 18 amino acids. Trimming removed 0 bases from V and 5 bases from J; junction bases left unmatched: 9. For the CDR3, the DNA is TGTGCCAGCAGTTACTCGAGTTCCCCTAGCGGGAGGAACAATGAGCAGTTCTTC. Residues: CASSYSSSPSGRNNEQFF.

This clone is a singleton in its sample. Other DNA sequences within the sample encode an identical CDR3. V gene TRBV5-1 combines with J gene TRBJ1-1; D might be TRBD1 (5 bases). The V and J ends lost 3 bases and 3 bases respectively, with 9 bases between them. Per germline, CDR1 SGHRS and CDR2 YFSETQ. The CDR3 extends over 13 amino acids. This CDR3 is CASSSQGDTEAFF. CDR3 bases: TGCGCCAGCAGCTCCCAAGGGGACACTGAAGCTTTCTTT.

The rearrangement joins TRBV5-1 to TRBJ2-3; D remains ambiguous. Trimming removed 1 base at V and 3 bases at J, with 0 bases between. Germline V gene lookup returns CDR1 SGHRS and CDR2 YFSETQ. The CDR3 has 11 amino acids. The chain's CDR3 is CASSLTDTQYF. The CDR3 region has the DNA TGCGCCAGCAGCTTGACAGATACGCAGTATTTT.

A remark on this clone: An end of the junction does not agree with germline; a read error may underlie this. The rearrangement joins TRBV5-4 to TRBJ2-7, with 12 bases that match TRBD2. The CDR3 totals 16 residues. CDR1 SGHNT and CDR2 YYREEE come from the germline V gene (reference sequence). The CDR3 DNA follows: TGTGCCAGCGGCTTCCGACTAGCGGGAGCCCTGGATGAGCAGTACTTC. As protein: CASGFRLAGALDEQYF.

This clone was seen just once. This rearrangement joins TRBV5-1 to TRBJ1-2, with 7 positions matching TRBD1. This CDR3 has 15 amino acids. Germline trimming cut 0 bases from V and 2 bases from J; bases unmatched to any gene: 4. Per the germline V gene, CDR1 is SGHRS and CDR2 is YFSETQ. CDR3 in amino acids: CASSLGQGINYGYTF. As DNA, the CDR3 is TGCGCCAGCAGCTTGGGACAGGGTATCAACTATGGCTACACCTTC. Full variable domain (outside the CDR3, taken from reference TRBV5-1 and TRBJ1-2): KAGVTQTPRYLIKTRGQQVTLSCSPISGHRSVSWYQQTPGQGLQFLFEYFSETQRNKGNFPGRFSGRQFSNSRSEMNVSTLELGDSALYLCASSLGQGINYGYTFGSGTRLTVV.

J is TRBJ2-2 and V is TRBV5-6; 8 nucleotides match TRBD1. J gave up 5 bases and V 5 bases, and 2 bases lay outside the gene matches. Germline V CDR1 and CDR2: SGHDT, YYEEEE. CDR3 size: 13 residues. The CDR3 region has the DNA TGTGCCAGCAGAAGGACAGGGACCGGGGAGCTGTTTTTT. Translation gives CASRRTGTGELFF.

V usage is TRBV7-8 and J usage is TRBJ1-5; the D is unclear. The CDR3 covers 15 residues. The V end was cut by 1 base, the J end by 2 bases, with 9 bases between. Per germline, CDR1 SGHVS and CDR2 FQNEAQ. CDR3 residues: CASSLGTAGNQPQHF. The CDR3 DNA reads as TGTGCCAGCAGCTTAGGGACGGCGGGCAATCAGCCCCAGCATTTT.

The CDR3 sequence: CASRPHTGQGEETQYF. The CDR3 DNA follows: TGTGCAAGTCGCCCCCACACGGGACAGGGAGAAGAGACCCAGTACTTC. The chain uses TRBV12-2 and TRBJ2-5; the table's TRBD1 call for D was not verified on the DNA. TRBV12-2 is classified as a pseudogene. This CDR3 is 16 amino acids long.

The chain combines TRBV18 with TRBJ1-5; the D gene is possibly TRBD1 (6 bases). V lost 4 bases to trimming and J lost 2 bases, with 9 bases between them. The CDR3 spans 14 residues. In germline, CDR1 is KGHSH, CDR2 LQKENI. Here the CDR3 reads CASSLWTGNQPQHF. The CDR3 nucleotides are TGTGCCAGCTCACTATGGACAGGCAATCAGCCCCAGCATTTT. Full variable domain (remainder filled in from reference TRBV18 and TRBJ1-5): NAGVMQNPRHLVRRRGQEARLRCSPMKGHSHVYWYRQLPEEGLKFMVYLQKENIIDESGMPKERFSAEFPKEGPSILRIQQVVRGDSAAYFCASSLWTGNQPQHFGDGTRLSIL.

J is TRBJ2-7 and V is TRBV19; D may correspond to TRBD1 or TRBD2 (8 bases each). With 9 bases removed from V and 0 bases from J, the gap between germline ends came to 18 bases. Germline V gene sequence: CDR1 LNHDA, CDR2 SQIVND (reference sequence). CDR3 size: 15 residues. CDR3 DNA sequence: TGTGCCAGCGGGACAGGAGGGACTAGCTCCTACGAGCAGTACTTC. The encoded protein is CASGTGGTSSYEQYF.

This clone has more than one count but fewer than ten. The genes are TRBV19 and TRBJ2-2; TRBD2 agrees at 9 bases. This CDR3 comprises 19 residues. Unmatched junction bases numbered 14, after V lost 3 bases and J lost 3 bases. Germline V gene sequence: CDR1 LNHDA, CDR2 SQIVND (reference sequence). In DNA form, the CDR3 reads TGTGCCAGTAGTATTTGGGCGCTAGCGGGATACAGTGACACCGGGGAGCTGTTTTTT. Residues: CASSIWALAGYSDTGELFF.